A single T cell receptor (beta chain) is shown here with its context. The clone's antigen remains unknown. The sample holds no much larger clone one base away, and base qualities are not on file. The meaning of the sample's time point label: about a year on ibrutinib. For TCR beta library preparation, approximately 2.2 micrograms of genomic DNA were isolated from cryopreserved PBMCs. High-throughput TCR beta sequencing was performed on longitudinal blood samples from CLL patients receiving ibrutinib monotherapy. The patients took part in an open-label, single-center phase 2 trial of ibrutinib monotherapy. The sample comes from a study of cytotoxic CD8 clonotypes in ibrutinib-treated CLL (dated by TCRdb to 2020 to 2023). Describing the broader study: The cohort had about a dozen relapsed/refractory and some 15 treatment-naive patients; 17 to 18 were IGHV unmutated. Responses were partial in approximately 24 patients and complete in 2; after median around 65 months follow-up, roughly 14 stayed in remission and some twelve progressed. Response samples were obtained after a median of around eleven months of treatment, with a range of roughly 6 to 40 months. On average, each sample yielded 255,043 productive templates and tens of thousands of productive rearrangements. Longitudinal samples were obtainable from about 30% of the roughly 86 participants in the trial. Cryopreserved peripheral blood mononuclear cells were obtained before treatment, at response, and at either sustained remission or disease progression. All remission and progressive disease samples were collected while patients were still receiving ibrutinib. General study outcomes and caveats: Sampling times were not matched between sustained-remission and progressing patients, and lymph node repertoires were not studied. An increase in clonality was observed at ibrutinib response, with clonality remaining stable during sustained remission and falling back toward baseline at progression. Baseline clonality was found to be higher than that of age-matched healthy donors and was strongly correlated with circulating CD8+ T-cell counts. Public clonotypes were rare and either shrank or stayed stable during treatment, and the rise in clonality at ibrutinib response reflected expansion of private clonotypes.

A MiSeq instrument was used for deep resolution sequencing, which targeted depths ranging from 1 in 1 million up to 1 in 200,000 T cells, with coverage averaging 10x for each clonotype. TCR beta libraries were generated with the immunoSEQ hsTCRB Kit. Turning to the authors' computational methods: The data were analyzed with ImmunoSEQ Analyzer and ImmunoSEQ Data Assistant, and V, D and J gene assignments followed IMGT definitions. Clonality, which ranges from 0 to 1, was calculated by subtracting the normalized Shannon entropy of productive rearrangement frequencies from one. Only overrepresented clonotypes making up at least 0.05% of the repertoire of each patient were included in the public clonotype analysis. About a dozen repertoires from age-matched healthy donors, obtained from immuneACCESS, served as clonality controls. TCRdb stores this immuneACCESS table with in-frame sequences only. Part of the clones is absent; in the studies checked, under half of the shortfall reflects unresolved V genes, and no reason is known for the rest. D and trimming were read from the DNA, whereas the V and J calls and clone size are those reported in that table. The sample has around 160,000 clones on record, 81% of them singletons. The top ten clones comprise under 2.5% of the sample.

Material: PBMCs, obtained after 12 months of ibrutinib treatment. The sequence was obtained from a human donor with chronic lymphocytic leukemia.

CDR3 reads: CASSQVQGYEQYF. In nucleotides, the sequence is TGCGCCAGCAGCCAAGTTCAAGGCTACGAGCAGTACTTC. The rearranged segments are TRBV4-3 and TRBJ2-7; the D gene assignment is ambiguous. V loses 1 base, J loses 3 bases, and the germline ends lie 7 bases apart. Measured from the cysteine to the phenylalanine, the CDR3 is 13 residues long. Only CDR3 DNA remains: 39 bases, in frame from the first base. Per the germline V gene, LGHNA is the CDR1 and YSLEER is the CDR2.